The rows below give T cell receptor beta chains drawn from one sample of a study of post-analysis software for immune sequencing data. TCRdb ran MiXCR on the PCR reads and lists one entry per CDR3 protein. The sample includes hundreds of thousands of distinct CDR3 sequences, around 40% of them seen just once. Sequenced sample: blood. The origin of the receptors is a girl under 18 with multiple sclerosis. Both conserved end residues are part of each CDR3. D genes are given only for firm matches. Size values are once, few and many counts, or a class for expanded clones, and some rows have none.

-	TRBV20-1	TRBJ2-1	-	TGCAGTGTGCAGGGGAGGCTAGCGGACTACAATGAGCAGTTCTTC	CSVQGRLADYNEQFF
TRBD1	TRBV5-1	TRBJ2-7	-	TGCGCCAGCAGCGAGGGACAGCTCTACGAGCAGTACTTC	CASSEGQLYEQYF
TRBD2	TRBV12-3/TRBV12-4	TRBJ2-1	-	TGTGCCAGCGTCTCCGGGACTAGCGGGGAGAATGAGCAGTTCTTC	CASVSGTSGENEQFF
TRBD1	TRBV4-1	TRBJ2-1	few	TGCGCCAGCAGCCAGCAACAGGGGGCGATAGACAATGAGCAGTTCTTC	CASSQQQGAIDNEQFF
TRBD1	TRBV27	TRBJ2-1	-	TGTGCCAGCAGTCCAAACAGGGGCGCTGAGCAGTTCTTC	CASSPNRGAEQFF
-	TRBV4-3	TRBJ2-5	few	TGCGCCAGCAGCTCCTACGATGAGACCCAGTACTTC	CASSSYDETQYF
-	TRBV29-1	TRBJ1-1	once	TGCAGCGTTGAGTTGGGGGAGTGGGGCACTGAAGCTTTCTTT	CSVELGEWGTEAFF
TRBD2	TRBV5-1	TRBJ2-1	-	TGCGCCAGCAGCCTTGGGACTAGCGGGAGTGGATACAATGAGCAGTTCTTC	CASSLGTSGSGYNEQFF
TRBD2	TRBV11-3	TRBJ2-7	-	TGTGCCAGCAGCTTCTCCACTAGCGGGAGCAGCCACGAGCAGTACTTC	CASSFSTSGSSHEQYF
-	TRBV28	TRBJ2-3	-	TGTGCCAGCGGAGGGAGCACAGATACGCAGTATTTT	CASGGSTDTQYF
TRBD2	TRBV28	TRBJ2-3	-	TGTGCCAGCAGTGAGCTCGGGACTAGCGGGAGGGATAGCTCAGATACGCAGTATTTT	CASSELGTSGRDSSDTQYF
TRBD1	TRBV5-6	TRBJ2-7	-	TGTGCCAGCAGGCCGGGACAGCTCTACGAGCAGTACTTC	CASRPGQLYEQYF
-	TRBV28	TRBJ2-7	-	TGTGCCAGCTACGACAGGTACTCCTACGAGCAGTACTTC	CASYDRYSYEQYF
-	TRBV10-2	TRBJ2-1	few	TGCGCCAGCAGTGAGGTCTCGGAGAGCTCCTACAATGAGCAGTTCTTC	CASSEVSESSYNEQFF
-	TRBV29-1	TRBJ1-2	-	TGCAGCGTTGAAGACACCTATTCCACCTTC	CSVEDTYSTF
-	TRBV7-8	TRBJ1-2	-	TGTGCCAGCAGCTTGTTAGATCCGGGGTTAGGCTACACCTTC	CASSLLDPGLGYTF
-	TRBV6-1	TRBJ2-1	-	TGTGCCAGCAGTGAAAGGACCTACAATGAGCAGTTCTTC	CASSERTYNEQFF
-	TRBV4-1	TRBJ1-2	few	TGCGCCAGCAGCCAAGTGCTCGGGGCCCCTAACTATGGCTACACCTTC	CASSQVLGAPNYGYTF
TRBD2	TRBV3-1	TRBJ2-6	few	TGTGCCAGCAGCCTTTTTGGGACTAGCGCCTCCTCTGGGGCCAACGTCCTGACTTTC	CASSLFGTSASSGANVLTF
-	TRBV3-1	TRBJ2-7	few	TGTGCCAGCAGCCAAGATACCTTCTCCTACGAGCAGTACTTC	CASSQDTFSYEQYF
TRBD1	TRBV7-6	TRBJ2-7	-	TGTGCCAGCAGCCCCCCAAGGGGGACAGCTACCTACGAGCAGTACTTC	CASSPPRGTATYEQYF
TRBD2	TRBV20-1	TRBJ2-7	few	TGCAGTGCTAGAGAGGGGACTAGCGGACACCTCGCCTCCGAGCAGTACTTC	CSAREGTSGHLASEQYF
-	TRBV30	TRBJ1-1	once	TGTGCCTGGAGTGCTGACCCCGGGTTCGCCACTGAAGCTTTCTTT	CAWSADPGFATEAFF
-	TRBV9	TRBJ1-6	few	TGTGCCAGCAGCGCCGGACTTCGATCGGATTCACCCCTCCACTTT	CASSAGLRSDSPLHF
TRBD2	TRBV9	TRBJ2-1	-	TGTGCCAGCAGCCCCAAATCCGGGAGGACTAGCGGATACTCCTACAATGAGCAGTTCTTC	CASSPKSGRTSGYSYNEQFF
-	TRBV7-2	TRBJ2-7	few	TGTGCCAGCAGCCAACTCTTTGCCTACGAGCAGTACTTC	CASSQLFAYEQYF
-	TRBV7-3	TRBJ2-1	few	TGTGCCAGCAGCCAATTACTAGCAGCGGGCGAGCAGTTCTTC	CASSQLLAAGEQFF
TRBD1	TRBV12-3/TRBV12-4	TRBJ2-3	-	TGTGCCAGCAGTGCGCCGGGACAGGAGACAGATACGCAGTATTTT	CASSAPGQETDTQYF
-	TRBV5-1	TRBJ1-1	-	TGCGCCAGCAGCTTGTTTACGTCTGGCGGGACTGAAGCTTTCTTT	CASSLFTSGGTEAFF
-	TRBV7-2	TRBJ2-1	few	TGTGCCAGCAGCCCCGCGACCGGTGAGCAGTTCTTC	CASSPATGEQFF
-	TRBV6-6	TRBJ1-5	-	TGTGCCAGCAGTTACAGCGCGGGCAGGGGAGAGCCCCAGCATTTT	CASSYSAGRGEPQHF
-	TRBV28	TRBJ1-5	few	TGTGCCAGCAGTTTAGAAGTAGGGGGCAATCAGCCCCAGCATTTT	CASSLEVGGNQPQHF
-	TRBV20-1	TRBJ2-3	few	TGCAGTGCTACCCCGGGAGCGCGACTAAGGGATACGCAGTATTTT	CSATPGARLRDTQYF
-	TRBV28	TRBJ1-1	few	TGTGCCAGCAGTCCCCCTGGCAGGAACACTGAAGCTTTCTTT	CASSPPGRNTEAFF
-	TRBV7-2	TRBJ2-6	-	TGTGCCAGCAGCTTAGCGGGGGGCGCTGGGGCCAACGTCCTGACTTTC	CASSLAGGAGANVLTF
TRBD2	TRBV20-1	TRBJ2-7	-	TGCAGTGCTAGAGATCTTGATGGGACTAGCGGGGCCTACGAGCAGTACTTC	CSARDLDGTSGAYEQYF
TRBD1	TRBV5-1	TRBJ1-2	-	TGCGCCAGCAGCTCGTTCACAGGGGGCGAAGTCTATGGCTACACCTTC	CASSSFTGGEVYGYTF
-	TRBV20-1	TRBJ1-5	-	TGCAGTGCTGGGGGTCTGGCTGGACAGCCCCAGCATTTT	CSAGGLAGQPQHF
TRBD2	TRBV4-1	TRBJ2-3	-	TGCGCCAGCAGCCTCTTGGGGGAGGGCCGTGGAGATACGCAGTATTTT	CASSLLGEGRGDTQYF
-	TRBV11-2	TRBJ2-3	-	TGTGCCAGCAGCTTAGCCGTAGACCCTTATACGCAGTATTTT	CASSLAVDPYTQYF
-	TRBV7-3	TRBJ1-2	few	TGTGCCAGCAGCGTTACAGGACCCTCGGACTATGGCTACACCTTC	CASSVTGPSDYGYTF
-	TRBV6-5	TRBJ2-1	-	TGTGCCAGCACAGGGTTTGGCAGCTCCTACAATGAGCAGTTCTTC	CASTGFGSSYNEQFF
-	TRBV20-1	TRBJ1-1	-	TGCAGTGCTAGAGACCCCGGACTCCGTAAGACTGAAGCTTTCTTT	CSARDPGLRKTEAFF
-	TRBV11-2	TRBJ2-5	-	TGTGCCAGCAGCAGACGACTGGGACTGCAAGAGACCCAGTACTTC	CASSRRLGLQETQYF
TRBD1	TRBV29-1	TRBJ2-7	few	TGCAGCGTTTGGACAGGGCCCTCCTACGAGCAGTACTTC	CSVWTGPSYEQYF
-	TRBV4-2	TRBJ2-3	-	TGTGCCAGCAGCCAAGTTCAGCCCGAGGGAGCCGATACGCAGTATTTT	CASSQVQPEGADTQYF
-	TRBV25-1	TRBJ1-2	few	TGTGCCAGCAGTAATCGGTACTATGGCTACACCTTC	CASSNRYYGYTF
TRBD2	TRBV4-3	TRBJ2-1	-	TGCGCCAGCAGCCAAGAGGGCCCTCCTAGCGGGAGTCTCTATGAGCAGTTCTTC	CASSQEGPPSGSLYEQFF
TRBD2	TRBV20-1	TRBJ2-1	-	TGCAGTGCTTGCTTAGGGGCGGGAGGGACATGTGAGCAGTTCTTC	CSACLGAGGTCEQFF
-	TRBV27	TRBJ2-3	-	TGTGCCAGCAGTTGGGGCGGGCCTTACACAGATACGCAGTATTTT	CASSWGGPYTDTQYF
-	TRBV10-3	TRBJ2-5	-	TGTGCCATCAGTGAAGGCAGGGTGGCGACCCAGTACTTC	CAISEGRVATQYF
-	TRBV7-2	TRBJ2-7	-	TGTGCCAGCAGCCCCACAGGGGAAGTCGGGGGCGAGCAGTACTTC	CASSPTGEVGGEQYF
-	TRBV6-2/TRBV6-3	TRBJ1-3	-	TGTGCCAGCAGTTACGGTACAGCTAGCAACACCATATATTTT	CASSYGTASNTIYF
-	TRBV7-9	TRBJ2-7	-	TGTGCCAGCACCGCGATAGAAAGGGGGAGCTACGAGCAGTACTTC	CASTAIERGSYEQYF